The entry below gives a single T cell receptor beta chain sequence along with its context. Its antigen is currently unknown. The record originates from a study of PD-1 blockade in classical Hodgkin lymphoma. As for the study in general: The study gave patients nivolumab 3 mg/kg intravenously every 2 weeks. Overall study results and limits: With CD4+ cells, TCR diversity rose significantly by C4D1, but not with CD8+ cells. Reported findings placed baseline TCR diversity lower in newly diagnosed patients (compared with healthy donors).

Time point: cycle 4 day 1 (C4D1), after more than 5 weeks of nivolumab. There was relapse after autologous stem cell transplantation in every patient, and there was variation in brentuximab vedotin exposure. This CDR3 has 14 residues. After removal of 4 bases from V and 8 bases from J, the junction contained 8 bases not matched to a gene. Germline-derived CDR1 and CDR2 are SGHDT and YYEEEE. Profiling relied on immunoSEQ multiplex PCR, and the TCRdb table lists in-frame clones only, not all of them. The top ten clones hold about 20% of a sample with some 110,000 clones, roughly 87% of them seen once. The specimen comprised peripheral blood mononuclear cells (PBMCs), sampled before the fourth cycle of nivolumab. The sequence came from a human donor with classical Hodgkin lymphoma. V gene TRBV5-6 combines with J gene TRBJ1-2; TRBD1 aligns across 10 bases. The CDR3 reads CASSPLDRGQGYTF. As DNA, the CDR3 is TGTGCCAGCAGCCCCCTTGACAGGGGGCAGGGCTACACCTTC.